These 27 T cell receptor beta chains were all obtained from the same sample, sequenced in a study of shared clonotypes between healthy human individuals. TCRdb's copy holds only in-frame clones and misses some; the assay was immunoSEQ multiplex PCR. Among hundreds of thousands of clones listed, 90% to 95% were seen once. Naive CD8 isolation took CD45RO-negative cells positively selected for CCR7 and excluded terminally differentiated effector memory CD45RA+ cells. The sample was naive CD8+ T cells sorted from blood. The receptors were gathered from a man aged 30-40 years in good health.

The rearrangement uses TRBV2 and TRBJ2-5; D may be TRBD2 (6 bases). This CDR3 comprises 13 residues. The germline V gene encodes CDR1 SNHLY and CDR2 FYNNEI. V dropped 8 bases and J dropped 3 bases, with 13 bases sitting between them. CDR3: CASLGGAEETQYF. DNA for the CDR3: TGTGCCAGCTTAGGCGGGGCGGAAGAGACCCAGTACTTC.

CDR3 coding DNA: TGTGCCAGCAGTTTGGGGTTTGAGCAGTTCTTC. Protein sequence: CASSLGFEQFF. V gene TRBV27 combines with J gene TRBJ2-1; the D is unclear. The germline V gene encodes CDR1 MNHEY and CDR2 SMNVEV (reference sequence). V was pared by 3 bases and J by 9 bases, with 6 bases between. The CDR3 loop spans 11 amino acids.

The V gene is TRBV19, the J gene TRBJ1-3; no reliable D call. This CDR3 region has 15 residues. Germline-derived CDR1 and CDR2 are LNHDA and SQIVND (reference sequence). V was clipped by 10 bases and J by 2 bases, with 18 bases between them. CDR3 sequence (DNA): TGTGCCACCAAGAGTCGGGTCGGGGCTGGAAACACCATATATTTT. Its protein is CATKSRVGAGNTIYF.

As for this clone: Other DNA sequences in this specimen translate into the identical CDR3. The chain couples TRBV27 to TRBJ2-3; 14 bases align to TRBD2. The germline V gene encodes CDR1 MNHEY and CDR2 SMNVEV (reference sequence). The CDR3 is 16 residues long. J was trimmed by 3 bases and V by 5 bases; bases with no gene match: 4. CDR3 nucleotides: TGTGCCAGCAGTCCAGGGACTAGCGGGAGAACAGATACGCAGTATTTT. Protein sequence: CASSPGTSGRTDTQYF.

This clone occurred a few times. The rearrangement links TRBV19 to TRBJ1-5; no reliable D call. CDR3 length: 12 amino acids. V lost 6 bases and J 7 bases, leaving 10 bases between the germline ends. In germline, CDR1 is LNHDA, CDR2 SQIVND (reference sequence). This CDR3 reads CASRRGRQPQHF. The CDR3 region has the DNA TGTGCCAGTAGGCGAGGCCGCCAGCCCCAGCATTTT. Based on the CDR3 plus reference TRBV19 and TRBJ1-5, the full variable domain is DGGITQSPKYLFRKEGQNVTLSCEQNLNHDAMYWYRQDPGQGLRLIYYSQIVNDFQKGDIAEGYSVSREKKESFPLTVTSAQKNPTAFYLCASRRGRQPQHFGDGTRLSIL.

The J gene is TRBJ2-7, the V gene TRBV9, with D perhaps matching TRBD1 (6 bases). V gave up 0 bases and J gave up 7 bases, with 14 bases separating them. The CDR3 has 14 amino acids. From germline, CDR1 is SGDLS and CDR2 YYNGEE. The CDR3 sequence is CASSVDLQGPEQYF. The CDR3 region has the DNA TGTGCCAGCAGCGTAGACTTACAGGGCCCGGAGCAGTACTTC.

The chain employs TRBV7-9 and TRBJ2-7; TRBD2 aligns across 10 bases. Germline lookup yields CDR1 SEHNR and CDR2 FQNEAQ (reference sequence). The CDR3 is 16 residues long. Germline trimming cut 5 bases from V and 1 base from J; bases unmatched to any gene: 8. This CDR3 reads CASSPYTSGMSYEQYF. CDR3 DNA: TGTGCCAGCAGCCCATATACTAGCGGGATGTCCTACGAGCAGTACTTC.

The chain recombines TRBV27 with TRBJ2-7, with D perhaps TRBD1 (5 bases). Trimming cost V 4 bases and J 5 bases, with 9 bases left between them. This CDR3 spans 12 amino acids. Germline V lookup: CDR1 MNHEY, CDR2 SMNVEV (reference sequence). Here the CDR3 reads CASSSSGNEQYF. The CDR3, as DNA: TGTGCCAGCAGTTCGTCAGGGAACGAGCAGTACTTC.

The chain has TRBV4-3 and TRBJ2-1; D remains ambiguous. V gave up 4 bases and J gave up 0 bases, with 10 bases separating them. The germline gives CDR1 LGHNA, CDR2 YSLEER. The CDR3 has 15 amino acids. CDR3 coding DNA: TGCGCCAGCAGCCCAAGCGAAACCTCCTACAATGAGCAGTTCTTC. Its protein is CASSPSETSYNEQFF.

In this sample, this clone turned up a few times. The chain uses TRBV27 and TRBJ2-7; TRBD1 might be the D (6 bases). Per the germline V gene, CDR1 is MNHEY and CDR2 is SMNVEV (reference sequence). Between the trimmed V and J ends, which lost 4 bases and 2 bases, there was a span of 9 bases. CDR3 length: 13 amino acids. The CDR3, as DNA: TGTGCCAGCAGTTACAGGGAAACCTACGAGCAGTACTTC. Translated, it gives CASSYRETYEQYF.

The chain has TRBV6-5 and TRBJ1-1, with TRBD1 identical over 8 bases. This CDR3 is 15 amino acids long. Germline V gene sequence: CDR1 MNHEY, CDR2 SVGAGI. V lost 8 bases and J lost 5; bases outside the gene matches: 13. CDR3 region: CASSDFGQGGTEAFF. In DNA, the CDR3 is TGTGCCAGCTCTGATTTCGGACAGGGAGGTACTGAAGCTTTCTTT.

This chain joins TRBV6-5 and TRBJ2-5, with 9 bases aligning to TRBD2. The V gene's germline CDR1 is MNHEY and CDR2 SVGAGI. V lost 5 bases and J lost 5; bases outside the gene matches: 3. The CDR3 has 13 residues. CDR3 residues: CASSALAGETQYF. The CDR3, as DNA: TGTGCCAGCAGTGCTCTAGCGGGGGAGACCCAGTACTTC.

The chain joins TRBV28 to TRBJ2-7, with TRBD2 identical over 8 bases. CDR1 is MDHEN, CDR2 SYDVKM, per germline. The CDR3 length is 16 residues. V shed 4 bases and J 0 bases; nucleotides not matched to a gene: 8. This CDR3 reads CASSSLLAESSYEQYF. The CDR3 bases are TGTGCCAGCAGTTCGTTACTAGCGGAGAGCTCCTACGAGCAGTACTTC. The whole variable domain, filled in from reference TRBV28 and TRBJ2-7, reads DVKVTQSSRYLVKRTGEKVFLECVQDMDHENMFWYRQDPGLGLRLIYFSYDVKMKEKGDIPEGYSVSREKKERFSLILESASTNQTSMYLCASSSLLAESSYEQYFGPGTRLTVT.

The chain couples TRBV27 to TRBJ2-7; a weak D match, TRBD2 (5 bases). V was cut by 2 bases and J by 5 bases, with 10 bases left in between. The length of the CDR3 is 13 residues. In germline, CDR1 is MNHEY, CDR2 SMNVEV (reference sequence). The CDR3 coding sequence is TGTGCCAGCAGTTTACCGGGGTCGAACGAGCAGTACTTC. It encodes CASSLPGSNEQYF.

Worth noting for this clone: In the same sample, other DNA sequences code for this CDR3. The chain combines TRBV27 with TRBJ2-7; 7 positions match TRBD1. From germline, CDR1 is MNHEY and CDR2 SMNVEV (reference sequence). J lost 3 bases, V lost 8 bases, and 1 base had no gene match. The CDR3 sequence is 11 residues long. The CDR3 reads CASGDSYEQYF. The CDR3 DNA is TGTGCCAGCGGGGACAGCTACGAGCAGTACTTC.

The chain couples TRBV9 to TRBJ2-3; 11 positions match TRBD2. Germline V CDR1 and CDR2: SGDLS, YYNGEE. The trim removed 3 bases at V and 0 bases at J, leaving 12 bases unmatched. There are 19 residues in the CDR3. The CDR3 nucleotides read TGTGCCAGCAGCGCCTCACTAGCGGGAGCCACAACTAGCACAGATACGCAGTATTTT. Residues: CASSASLAGATTSTDTQYF. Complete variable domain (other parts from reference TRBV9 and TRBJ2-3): DSGVTQTPKHLITATGQRVTLRCSPRSGDLSVYWYQQSLDQGLQFLIQYYNGEERAKGNILERFSAQQFPDLHSELNLSSLELGDSALYFCASSASLAGATTSTDTQYFGPGTRLTVL.

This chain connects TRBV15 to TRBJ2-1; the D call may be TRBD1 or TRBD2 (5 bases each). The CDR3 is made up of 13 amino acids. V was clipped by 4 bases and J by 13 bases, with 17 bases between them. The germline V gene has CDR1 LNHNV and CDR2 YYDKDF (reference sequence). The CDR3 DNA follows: TGTGCCACCAGCATCATCCCACGGGACGGACAGTTCTTC. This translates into CATSIIPRDGQFF.

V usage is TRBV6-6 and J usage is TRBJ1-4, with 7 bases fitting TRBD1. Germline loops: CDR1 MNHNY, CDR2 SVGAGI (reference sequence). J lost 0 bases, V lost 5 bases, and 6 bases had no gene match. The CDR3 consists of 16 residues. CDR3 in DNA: TGTGCCAGCAGTCTAGACAGGGTCGCAACTAATGAAAAACTGTTTTTT. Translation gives CASSLDRVATNEKLFF.

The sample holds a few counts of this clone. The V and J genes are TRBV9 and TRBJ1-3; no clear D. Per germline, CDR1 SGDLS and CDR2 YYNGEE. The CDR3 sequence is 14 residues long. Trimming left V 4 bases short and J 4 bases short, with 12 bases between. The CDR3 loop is CASSPRWPGNTIYF. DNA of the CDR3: TGTGCCAGCAGCCCCAGATGGCCGGGAAACACCATATATTTT.

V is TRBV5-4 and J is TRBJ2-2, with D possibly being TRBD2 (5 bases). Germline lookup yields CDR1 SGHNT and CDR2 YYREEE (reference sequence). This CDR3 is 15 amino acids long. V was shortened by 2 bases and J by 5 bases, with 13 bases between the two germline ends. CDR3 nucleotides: TGTGCCAGCAGCTTAATAGAGGGCGCTACCGGGGAGCTGTTTTTT. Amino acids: CASSLIEGATGELFF.

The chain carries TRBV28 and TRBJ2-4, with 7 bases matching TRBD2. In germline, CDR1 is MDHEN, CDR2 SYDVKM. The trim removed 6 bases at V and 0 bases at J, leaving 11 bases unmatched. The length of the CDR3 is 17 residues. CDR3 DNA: TGTGCCAGCAGCCCGTCGAGGGGAGGGGTAGCCAAAAACATTCAGTACTTC. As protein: CASSPSRGGVAKNIQYF.

The CDR3 protein is CASSTWLDTQYF. For the CDR3, the DNA is TGTGCCAGCAGCACCTGGTTGGATACGCAGTATTTT. This chain uses TRBV28 with TRBJ2-3, with D uncertain. The CDR3 extends over 12 amino acids. Germline V CDR1 and CDR2: MDHEN, SYDVKM. V was clipped by 6 bases and J by 6 bases, with 10 bases between them.

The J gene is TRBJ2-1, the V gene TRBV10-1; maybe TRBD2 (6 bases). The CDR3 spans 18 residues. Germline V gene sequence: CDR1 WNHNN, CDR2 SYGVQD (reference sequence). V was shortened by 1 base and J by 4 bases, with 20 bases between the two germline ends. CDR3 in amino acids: CASSELPMNSGAYNEQFF. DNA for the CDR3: TGCGCCAGCAGTGAGTTACCCATGAATAGCGGTGCTTACAATGAGCAGTTCTTC.

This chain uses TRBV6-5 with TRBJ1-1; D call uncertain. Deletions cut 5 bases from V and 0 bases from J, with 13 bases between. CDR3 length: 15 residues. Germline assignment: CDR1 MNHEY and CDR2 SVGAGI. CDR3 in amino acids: CASSTSTDLNTEAFF. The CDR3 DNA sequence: TGTGCCAGCAGTACATCGACGGACCTGAACACTGAAGCTTTCTTT.

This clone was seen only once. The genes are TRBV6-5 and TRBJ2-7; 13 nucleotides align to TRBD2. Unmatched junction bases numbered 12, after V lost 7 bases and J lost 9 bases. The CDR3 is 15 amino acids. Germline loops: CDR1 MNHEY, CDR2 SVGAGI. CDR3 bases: TGTGCCAGCACCGAAAAAGGACTAGCGGGAGAGAGGCAGTACTTC. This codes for CASTEKGLAGERQYF.

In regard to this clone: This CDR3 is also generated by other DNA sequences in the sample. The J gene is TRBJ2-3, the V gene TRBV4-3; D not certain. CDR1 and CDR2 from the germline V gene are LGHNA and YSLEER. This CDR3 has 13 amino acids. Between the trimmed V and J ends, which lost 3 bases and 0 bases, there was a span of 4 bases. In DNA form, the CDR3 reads TGCGCCAGCAGCCACTCTAGCACAGATACGCAGTATTTT. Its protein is CASSHSSTDTQYF.

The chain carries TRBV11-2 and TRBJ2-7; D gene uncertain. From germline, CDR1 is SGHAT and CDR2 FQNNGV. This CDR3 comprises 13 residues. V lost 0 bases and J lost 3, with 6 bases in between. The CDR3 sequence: CASSLEGFYEQYF. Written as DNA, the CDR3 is TGTGCCAGCAGCTTAGAGGGTTTCTACGAGCAGTACTTC. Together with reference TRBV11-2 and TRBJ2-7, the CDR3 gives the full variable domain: EAGVAQSPRYKIIEKRQSVAFWCNPISGHATLYWYQQILGQGPKLLIQFQNNGVVDDSQLPKDRFSAERLKGVDSTLKIQPAKLEDSAVYLCASSLEGFYEQYFGPGTRLTVT.